This entry is about one TCR beta chain. This sample was taken from a study of blood T cells in healthy people across ages. The V end was cut by 4 bases, the J end by 3 bases, with 11 bases between. Germline lookup yields CDR1 SGHDT and CDR2 YYEEEE. This CDR3 comprises 13 residues. For the second PCR, which ran for roughly 6 to 12 cycles, a sample-barcoded 5' primer and a J-beta primer mix were used. Samples each returned at least 3 million CDR3-containing paired-end reads. TCRdb redid the calling of the 5' RACE reads with MiXCR, one entry per CDR3 protein. Altogether roughly 800,000 distinct CDR3 sequences are present, about 55% being singletons, with the ten largest covering about 38%.

The material sequenced was blood. The chain has TRBV5-6 and TRBJ2-7; D might be TRBD1 (6 bases). This receptor was identified in a man older than 75 in good health. CDR3 bases: TGTGCCAGCAGCGTGGACAGTGTCTACGAGCAGTACTTC. This codes for CASSVDSVYEQYF. Filled out from reference TRBV5-6 and TRBJ2-7, the complete variable domain reads DAGVTQSPTHLIKTRGQQVTLRCSPKSGHDTVSWYQQALGQGPQFIFQYYEEEERQRGNFPDRFSGHQFPNYSSELNVNALLLGDSALYLCASSVDSVYEQYFGPGTRLTVT.